This TCR beta chain originates from a study of radiotherapy plus CTLA-4 blockade in lung cancer. Study details: Among all patients, roughly 17% showed objective responses, while 30% to 40% had disease control. Points from the study as a whole: Tumor-derived TCR clones expanded in blood after radiotherapy plus ipilimumab.

Only a few counts were recorded for this clone. The antigen is not known. The method was immunoSEQ multiplex PCR; TCRdb's version includes in-frame clones alone and lacks a portion of them. This sample has roughly 77,000 clones, with around 74% found just once. There are 13 residues in the CDR3. The V end lost 4 bases, the J end lost 6 bases, and 7 bases lay between the germline ends. From germline, CDR1 is MRHNA and CDR2 SNTAGT. The sample consisted of peripheral blood, taken from a patient treated with radiotherapy plus ipilimumab. V usage is TRBV6-4 and J usage is TRBJ1-6, with a tentative D call TRBD1 (5 bases). The clonotype originates from a human donor with non-small cell lung cancer whose response to radiotherapy plus ipilimumab could not be evaluated. The CDR3 loop reads CASSVDSNSPLHF. The CDR3 DNA is TGTGCCAGCAGTGTCGACAGTAATTCACCCCTCCACTTT.